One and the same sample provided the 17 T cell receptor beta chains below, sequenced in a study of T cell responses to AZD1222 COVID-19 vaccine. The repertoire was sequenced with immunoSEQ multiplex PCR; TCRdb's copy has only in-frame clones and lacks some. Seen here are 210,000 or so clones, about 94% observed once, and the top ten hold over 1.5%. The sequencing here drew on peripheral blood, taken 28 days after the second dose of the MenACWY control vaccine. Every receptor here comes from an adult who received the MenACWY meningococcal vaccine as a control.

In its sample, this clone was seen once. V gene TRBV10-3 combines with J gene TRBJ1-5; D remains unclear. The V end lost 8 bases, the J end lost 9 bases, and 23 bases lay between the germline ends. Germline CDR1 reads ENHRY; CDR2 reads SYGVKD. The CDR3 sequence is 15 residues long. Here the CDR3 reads CAISGTGIGERPQHF. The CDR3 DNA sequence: TGTGCCATCTCTGGAACCGGGATCGGGGAACGGCCCCAGCATTTT.

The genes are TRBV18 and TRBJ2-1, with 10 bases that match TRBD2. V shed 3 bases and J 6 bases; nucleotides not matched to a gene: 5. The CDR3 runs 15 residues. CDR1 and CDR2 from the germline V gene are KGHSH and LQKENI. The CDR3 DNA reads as TGTGCCAGCTCACCGGCTAGCGGGAGCGGCAATGAGCAGTTCTTC. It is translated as CASSPASGSGNEQFF.

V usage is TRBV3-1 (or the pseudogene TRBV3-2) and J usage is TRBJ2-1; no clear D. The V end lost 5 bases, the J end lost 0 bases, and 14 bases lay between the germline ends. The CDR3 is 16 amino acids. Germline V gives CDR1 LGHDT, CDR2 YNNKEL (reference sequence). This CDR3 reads CASSSETLSSYNEQFF. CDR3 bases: TGTGCCAGCAGCTCGGAGACTCTGAGCTCCTACAATGAGCAGTTCTTC.

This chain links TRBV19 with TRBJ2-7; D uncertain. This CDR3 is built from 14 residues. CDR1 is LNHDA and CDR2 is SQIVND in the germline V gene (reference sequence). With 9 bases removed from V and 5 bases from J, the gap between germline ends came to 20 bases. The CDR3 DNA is TGTGCCAGCGCTGATTTGGCTAGACTCAACGAGCAGTACTTC. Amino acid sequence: CASADLARLNEQYF.

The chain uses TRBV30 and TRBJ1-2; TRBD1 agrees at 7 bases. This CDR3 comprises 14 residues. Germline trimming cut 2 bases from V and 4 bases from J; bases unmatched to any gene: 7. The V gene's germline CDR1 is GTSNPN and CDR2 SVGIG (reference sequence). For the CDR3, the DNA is TGTGCCTGGAGTCAAAGACAGGGTAGCTATGGCTACACCTTC. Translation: CAWSQRQGSYGYTF.

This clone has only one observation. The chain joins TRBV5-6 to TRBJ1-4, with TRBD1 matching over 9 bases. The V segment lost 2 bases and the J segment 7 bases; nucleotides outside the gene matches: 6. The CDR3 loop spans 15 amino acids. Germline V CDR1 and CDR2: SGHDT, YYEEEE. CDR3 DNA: TGTGCCAGCAGCTTTCCACAGGGGGCAGGTGAAAAACTGTTTTTT. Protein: CASSFPQGAGEKLFF.

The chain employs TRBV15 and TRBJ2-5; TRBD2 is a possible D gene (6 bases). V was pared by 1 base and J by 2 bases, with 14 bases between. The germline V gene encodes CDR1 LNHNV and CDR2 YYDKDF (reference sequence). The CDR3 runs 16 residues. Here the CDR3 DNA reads TGTGCCACCAGCAGAGTTGGGGGGATTGGGCAAGAGACCCAGTACTTC. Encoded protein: CATSRVGGIGQETQYF.

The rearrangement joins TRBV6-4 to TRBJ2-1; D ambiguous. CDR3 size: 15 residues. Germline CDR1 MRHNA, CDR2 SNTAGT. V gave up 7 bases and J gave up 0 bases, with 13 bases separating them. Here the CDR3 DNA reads TGTGCCAGCACCAAGGAACCGAGCTCCTACAATGAGCAGTTCTTC. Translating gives CASTKEPSSYNEQFF.

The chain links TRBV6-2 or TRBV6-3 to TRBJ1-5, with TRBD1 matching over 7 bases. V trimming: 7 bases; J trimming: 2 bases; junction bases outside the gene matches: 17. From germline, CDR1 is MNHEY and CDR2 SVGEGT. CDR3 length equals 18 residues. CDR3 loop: CASTPRGQLAWGNQPQHF. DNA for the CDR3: TGTGCCAGCACCCCCAGGGGACAGCTCGCCTGGGGCAATCAGCCCCAGCATTTT.

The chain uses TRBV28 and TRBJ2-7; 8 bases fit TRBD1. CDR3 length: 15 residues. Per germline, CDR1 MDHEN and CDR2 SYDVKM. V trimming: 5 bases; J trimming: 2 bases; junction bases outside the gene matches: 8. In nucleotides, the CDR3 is TGTGCCAGCAGTGATATCCGGGACAGGACCTACGAGCAGTACTTC. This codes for CASSDIRDRTYEQYF.

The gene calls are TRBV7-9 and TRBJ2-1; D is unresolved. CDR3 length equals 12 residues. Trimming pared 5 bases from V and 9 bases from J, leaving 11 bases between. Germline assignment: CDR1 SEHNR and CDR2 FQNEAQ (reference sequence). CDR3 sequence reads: CASSKSGFEQFF. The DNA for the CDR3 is TGTGCCAGCAGCAAAAGTGGTTTTGAGCAGTTCTTC.

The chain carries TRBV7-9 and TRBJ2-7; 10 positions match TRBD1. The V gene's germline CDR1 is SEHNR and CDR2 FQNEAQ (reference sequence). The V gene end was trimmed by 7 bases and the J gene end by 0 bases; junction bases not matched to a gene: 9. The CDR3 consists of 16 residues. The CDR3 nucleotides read TGTGCCAGCACCAAGACAGGGGGCGCGTACTCCTACGAGCAGTACTTC. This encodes CASTKTGGAYSYEQYF.

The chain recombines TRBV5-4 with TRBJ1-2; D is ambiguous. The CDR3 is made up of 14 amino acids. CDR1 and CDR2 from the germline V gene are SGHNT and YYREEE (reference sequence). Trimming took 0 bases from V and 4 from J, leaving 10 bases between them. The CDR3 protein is CASSLGVGPYGYTF. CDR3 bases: TGTGCCAGCAGCTTGGGGGTAGGTCCCTATGGCTACACCTTC.

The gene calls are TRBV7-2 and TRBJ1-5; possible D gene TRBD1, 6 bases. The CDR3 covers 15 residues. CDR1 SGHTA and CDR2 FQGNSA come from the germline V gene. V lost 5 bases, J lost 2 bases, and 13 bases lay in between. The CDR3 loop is CASSPAGAGNQPQHF. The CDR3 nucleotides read TGTGCCAGCAGCCCCGCGGGGGCGGGCAATCAGCCCCAGCATTTT.

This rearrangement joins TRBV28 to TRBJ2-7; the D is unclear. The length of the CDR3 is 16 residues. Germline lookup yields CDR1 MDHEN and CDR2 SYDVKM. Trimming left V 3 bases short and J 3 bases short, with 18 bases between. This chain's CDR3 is CASSFPIYRKNYEQYF. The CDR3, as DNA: TGTGCCAGCAGTTTCCCCATCTACCGAAAAAACTACGAGCAGTACTTC.

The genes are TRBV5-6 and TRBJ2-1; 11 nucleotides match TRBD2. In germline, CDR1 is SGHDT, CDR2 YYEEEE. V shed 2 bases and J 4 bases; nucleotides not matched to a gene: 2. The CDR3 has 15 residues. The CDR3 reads CASSFGTSGYNEQFF. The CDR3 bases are TGTGCCAGCAGCTTCGGGACTAGCGGATACAATGAGCAGTTCTTC.

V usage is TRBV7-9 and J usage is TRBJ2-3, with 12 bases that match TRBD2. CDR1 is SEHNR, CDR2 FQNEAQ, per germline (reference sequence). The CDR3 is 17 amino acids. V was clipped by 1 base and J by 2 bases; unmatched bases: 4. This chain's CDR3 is CASSLVASGRDTDTQYF. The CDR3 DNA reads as TGTGCCAGCAGCTTAGTGGCTAGCGGGAGGGACACAGATACGCAGTATTTT.